These T cell receptor delta chains were read from a single sample in a study of gamma-delta T cells after stem cell transplantation. TCRdb reanalysed the RT-PCR reads via CATT. Of thousands of delta-chain clones listed, 3% to 3.5% are singletons. Input material: gamma-delta T cells. The receptors here all came from a human donor. It is not recorded whose cells these are; they may come from a transplant donor. Each CDR3 is given with its conserved first and last residue. The D gene is left open where the match is weak. Clone size is not always given. Where it is, it says once, few, many or a class for expanded clones.

v_call: TRDV1
j_call: TRDJ1
d_call: TRDD3
clone_size: large
cdr3_nt: TGTGCTCTTGGGGATCATTGTTGGCTTCCTACGTGGGGGATACCTGGTAAACTCATCTTT
cdr3_aa: CALGDHCWLPTWGIPGKLIF

v_call: TRDV2
j_call: TRDJ1
d_call: TRDD3
clone_size: NA
cdr3_nt: TGTGCCTGTGACACTCTACTGGGGGATACGCGGGGTCCCGATAAACTCATCTTT
cdr3_aa: CACDTLLGDTRGPDKLIF

v_call: TRDV2
j_call: TRDJ1
d_call: NA
clone_size: medium-sized
cdr3_nt: TGTGCCTGTGACACCGTTGGGGACCAACCCACCGATAAACTCATCTTT
cdr3_aa: CACDTVGDQPTDKLIF

v_call: TRDV1
j_call: TRDJ1
d_call: TRDD3
clone_size: medium-sized
cdr3_nt: TGTGCTCTTGGGGCAGGCAGGTACGTAGGTCGTACTGGGGGCCTGTACACCGATAAACTCATCTTT
cdr3_aa: CALGAGRYVGRTGGLYTDKLIF

v_call: TRDV2
j_call: TRDJ1
d_call: TRDD3
clone_size: medium-sized
cdr3_nt: TGTGCCTGTGACCTACTGGGGGATACTGTAACCGATAAACTCATCTTT
cdr3_aa: CACDLLGDTVTDKLIF

v_call: TRDV2
j_call: TRDJ3
d_call: TRDD3
clone_size: NA
cdr3_nt: TGTGCCTGTGACACCGCCGTACTGGGGGATACCCTCTCCTGGGACACCCGACAGATGTTTTTC
cdr3_aa: CACDTAVLGDTLSWDTRQMFF

v_call: TRDV2
j_call: TRDJ3
d_call: NA
clone_size: medium-sized
cdr3_nt: TGTGCCTGTGACACCGTGGGGCCAAGCTCCTGGGACACCCGACAGATGTTTTTC
cdr3_aa: CACDTVGPSSWDTRQMFF

v_call: TRDV1
j_call: TRDJ1
d_call: TRDD3
clone_size: large
cdr3_nt: TGTGCTCTTGGGATCCGAATATTCCTCGCGTACTGGGGGATGAGTGGGAAACTCATCTTT
cdr3_aa: CALGIRIFLAYWGMSGKLIF

v_call: TRDV1
j_call: TRDJ1
d_call: TRDD3
clone_size: NA
cdr3_nt: TGTGCTCTTGGGAAGAACCACCCCCCCATATTCCTTCCTACGATCCGCAACTGGGGGATAGGGAGGTACACCGATAAACTCATCTTT
cdr3_aa: CALGKNHPPIFLPTIRNWGIGRYTDKLIF

v_call: TRDV2
j_call: TRDJ1
d_call: TRDD3
clone_size: medium-sized
cdr3_nt: TGTGCCTGTGACACCGTGGGTAGTACTGGGGGATACGTGTACACCGATAAACTCATCTTT
cdr3_aa: CACDTVGSTGGYVYTDKLIF

v_call: TRDV1
j_call: TRDJ1
d_call: TRDD3
clone_size: few
cdr3_nt: TGTGCTCTTGGAGAACTCCCCTTCGGGGGTCTGGGGGATACAGGAAAGGAGGCCGATAAACTCATCTTT
cdr3_aa: CALGELPFGGLGDTGKEADKLIF

v_call: TRDV2
j_call: TRDJ1
d_call: TRDD3
clone_size: medium-sized
cdr3_nt: TGTGCCTGTGACACTCTGGGGGATACGGCCACCGATAAACTCATCTTT
cdr3_aa: CACDTLGDTATDKLIF

v_call: TRDV2
j_call: TRDJ3
d_call: TRDD3
clone_size: many
cdr3_nt: TGTGCCTGTGACACCGTCACTGGGGAAGACTCCTGGGACACCCGACAGATGTTTTTC
cdr3_aa: CACDTVTGEDSWDTRQMFF

v_call: TRDV2
j_call: TRDJ1
d_call: TRDD3
clone_size: medium-sized
cdr3_nt: TGTGCCTGTGACACAATGAATCTGGGGGATACGCGGGGGACCGATAAACTCATCTTT
cdr3_aa: CACDTMNLGDTRGTDKLIF

v_call: TRDV3
j_call: TRDJ1
d_call: TRDD3
clone_size: medium-sized
cdr3_nt: TGTGCCTTCCCAAGGGTGATGCCGGGGGCGTACTGGGGGATACTCACCTACACCGATAAACTCATCTTT
cdr3_aa: CAFPRVMPGAYWGILTYTDKLIF

v_call: TRDV1
j_call: TRDJ1
d_call: TRDD3
clone_size: NA
cdr3_nt: TGTGCTCTTGGGGAACAAGTCTACCCGACCTGGTACTGGGGGATATCGGTGGCCGATCGTCGGACCGATAAACTCATCTTT
cdr3_aa: CALGEQVYPTWYWGISVADRRTDKLIF

v_call: TRDV1
j_call: TRDJ1
d_call: NA
clone_size: NA
cdr3_nt: TGTGCTCTTGGGGAATATGGCCAGCTTTTACTCCACACCGATAAACTCATCTTT
cdr3_aa: CALGEYGQLLLHTDKLIF

v_call: TRDV2
j_call: TRDJ3
d_call: TRDD3
clone_size: large
cdr3_nt: TGTGCCTGTGACACTCCCCCGCCAACTGGGGGATCCCAAGACACCTGGGACACCCGACAGATGTTTTTC
cdr3_aa: CACDTPPPTGGSQDTWDTRQMFF

v_call: TRDV2
j_call: TRDJ3
d_call: TRDD3
clone_size: medium-sized
cdr3_nt: TGTGCCTGTGACACGATACCCGTACTGGGGGATACCCTCTCCTGGGACACCCGACAGATGTTTTTC
cdr3_aa: CACDTIPVLGDTLSWDTRQMFF

v_call: TRDV2
j_call: TRDJ3
d_call: NA
clone_size: medium-sized
cdr3_nt: TGTGCCTGTGACACAATAGTACCGCAGGGGGAAAACTCCTGGGACACCCGACAGATGTTTTTC
cdr3_aa: CACDTIVPQGENSWDTRQMFF

v_call: TRDV2
j_call: TRDJ1
d_call: TRDD3
clone_size: few
cdr3_nt: TGTGCCTGTGACCAACTACTGGGGGATACGGAGACCGACAAACTCATCTTT
cdr3_aa: CACDQLLGDTETDKLIF

v_call: TRDV2
j_call: TRDJ1
d_call: TRDD3
clone_size: NA
cdr3_nt: TGTGCCTGTGACTTACTGGGGGATACACTCACCGATAAACTCATCTTT
cdr3_aa: CACDLLGDTLTDKLIF

v_call: TRDV2
j_call: TRDJ1
d_call: TRDD3
clone_size: NA
cdr3_nt: TGTGCCTGTGACCCGATCGTACTGGGGGATACTCCCGATAAACTCATCTTT
cdr3_aa: CACDPIVLGDTPDKLIF

v_call: TRDV1
j_call: TRDJ1
d_call: TRDD3
clone_size: many
cdr3_nt: TGTGCTCTTGGGGAAAGAGGTTCCTACCCGGTAATAGGGTACTGGGGGATAATGTCGTACACCGATAAACTCATCTTT
cdr3_aa: CALGERGSYPVIGYWGIMSYTDKLIF

v_call: TRDV2
j_call: TRDJ1
d_call: TRDD3
clone_size: large
cdr3_nt: TGTGCCTGTGTCCCACTATGGGGGACTAGTACCGATAAACTCATCTTT
cdr3_aa: CACVPLWGTSTDKLIF